This passage covers 19 T cell receptor beta chains from one sample sequenced in a study of sequential checkpoint blockade in melanoma. Libraries were prepared by immunoSEQ multiplex PCR; TCRdb keeps only in-frame clonotypes and omits some of them. The repertoire consists of roughly 2,900 clones, with about 59% occurring once and the leading ten covering 20% to 25%. The treatment is: randomized to nivolumab then ipilimumab (arm A) or the reverse (arm B). Sequencing used CD8+ T cells sorted from blood (inferred from file names), obtained from a patient given nivolumab and ipilimumab in sequence. These TCRs come from a human donor with melanoma.

The chain carries TRBV6-5 and TRBJ2-7, with 7 bases lining up with TRBD1. CDR1 and CDR2 from the germline V gene are MNHEY and SVGAGI. The CDR3 is 13 amino acids. The V and J ends lost 8 bases and 3 bases, in that order; junction bases with no gene match: 7. For the CDR3, the DNA is TGTGCCAGCCACGGGACAGACCACTACGAGCAGTACTTC. Translated: CASHGTDHYEQYF.

This chain links TRBV28 with TRBJ2-3, with 11 bases fitting TRBD2. The germline V gene has CDR1 MDHEN and CDR2 SYDVKM. CDR3 length: 16 amino acids. Losses at the gene ends were 8 bases for V and 4 bases for J; bases not matched to a gene: 11. The CDR3: CASSTGTSGRSDTQYF. The CDR3 DNA sequence: TGTGCCAGCTCTACCGGAACTAGCGGGAGATCAGATACGCAGTATTTT.

V and J are TRBV29-1 and TRBJ2-7, with 8 bases aligning to TRBD1. CDR1 is SQVTM and CDR2 is ANQGSEA in the germline V gene. V gave up 7 bases and J gave up 6 bases; unmatched junction bases: 8. The CDR3 length is 12 residues. The CDR3, as DNA: TGCAGCGCGACAGGGGAAGAGGGCGAGCAGTACTTC. Its translation is CSATGEEGEQYF.

The chain carries TRBV7-3 and TRBJ1-6; weak D call: TRBD1 (6 bases). This CDR3 is built from 13 residues. Trimming removed 5 bases at V and 5 bases at J, with 7 bases between. CDR1 SGHTA and CDR2 FQGTGA come from the germline V gene. The CDR3 coding sequence is TGTGCCAGCAGCCAGGGGAATAATTCACCCCTCCACTTT. Translating it yields CASSQGNNSPLHF.

A few counts support this clone. The chain joins TRBV27 to TRBJ2-7, with a possible D match to TRBD2 (5 bases). Germline values: CDR1 MNHEY, CDR2 SMNVEV (reference sequence). Trimming stripped 2 bases from V and 7 bases from J, with 21 bases between. The CDR3 covers 16 residues. This CDR3 reads CASSLTSSGRSGEQYF. Here the CDR3 DNA reads TGTGCCAGCAGTTTAACCTCCTCGGGGAGATCTGGGGAGCAGTACTTC.

This chain uses TRBV7-9 with TRBJ2-1; 7 bases are a match to TRBD1. The CDR3 runs 15 residues. With 3 bases clipped from V and 6 bases from J, the junction kept 8 bases outside the gene matches. Germline values: CDR1 SEHNR, CDR2 FQNEAQ (reference sequence). In DNA, the CDR3 is TGTGCCAGCAGCTTTGGAACAGGGGTAATCAATGAGCAGTTCTTC. Translating gives CASSFGTGVINEQFF.

The rearrangement links TRBV12-5 to TRBJ1-5, with D uncertain. Germline V CDR1 and CDR2: LGHNT, FRNRAP. V was shortened by 3 bases and J by 7 bases, with 10 bases between the two germline ends. CDR3 size: 13 residues. DNA for the CDR3: TGTGCTAGTGGTTTATGGGAGGGCCAGCCCCAGCATTTT. Translated, it gives CASGLWEGQPQHF.

The genes are TRBV19 and TRBJ2-3, with D unclear. Germline V gene lookup returns CDR1 LNHDA and CDR2 SQIVND (reference sequence). Trimming pared 10 bases from V and 3 bases from J, leaving 14 bases between. The length of the CDR3 is 13 residues. In DNA form, the CDR3 reads TGTGCCACAGTACAACAGAATACAGATACGCAGTATTTT. Protein product: CATVQQNTDTQYF.

Written as DNA, the CDR3 is TGTGCCAGCAGCCAGATGGACAGCGGGGAGCTGTTTTTT. Its protein is CASSQMDSGELFF. V usage is TRBV4-2 and J usage is TRBJ2-2, with D perhaps matching TRBD1 (6 bases). This CDR3 is 13 amino acids long. Germline V lookup: CDR1 LGHNA, CDR2 YNFKEQ. V was trimmed by 3 bases and J by 7 bases, leaving 9 bases between them.

The chain uses TRBV6-5 and TRBJ1-5; D gene ambiguous. V lost 6 bases and J 0 bases, leaving 12 bases between the germline ends. Looked up from germline, CDR1 is MNHEY and CDR2 is SVGAGI. The length of the CDR3 is 15 residues. The DNA for the CDR3 is TGTGCCAGCAGGGGCCGACACGATAGCAATCAGCCCCAGCATTTT. As protein: CASRGRHDSNQPQHF.

The gene calls are TRBV5-6 and TRBJ1-5; 9 bases fit TRBD1. V lost 4 bases to trimming and J lost 0 bases; unmatched junction nucleotides: 8. This CDR3 spans 17 amino acids. Germline V gene lookup returns CDR1 SGHDT and CDR2 YYEEEE. DNA of the CDR3: TGTGCCAGCAGCCCCGGGACAGGGCCCTATAGCAATCAGCCCCAGCATTTT. Translating it yields CASSPGTGPYSNQPQHF.

The sample holds a few counts of this clone. The chain joins TRBV5-1 to TRBJ2-5; 12 bases align to TRBD2. The CDR3 sequence is 16 residues long. The germline CDR1 and CDR2 sequences are SGHRS and YFSETQ. V lost 4 bases, J lost 5 bases, and 9 bases stayed unmatched. Written as DNA, the CDR3 is TGCGCCAGCAGCGTAACTAGCGGGGGGCCGGGGGAGACCCAGTACTTC. Protein: CASSVTSGGPGETQYF.

The chain combines TRBV4-1 with TRBJ1-6; D not resolved. This CDR3 spans 17 amino acids. V was cut by 0 bases and J by 6 bases, with 15 bases left in between. CDR1 and CDR2 from the germline V gene are MGHRA and YSYEKL. The DNA for the CDR3 is TGCGCCAGCAGCCAAGATCCGGGTATAGGGAGTAATTCACCCCTCCACTTT. As protein: CASSQDPGIGSNSPLHF.

J is TRBJ1-1 and V is TRBV2; 9 nucleotides agree with TRBD1. Germline values: CDR1 SNHLY, CDR2 FYNNEI. This CDR3 is built from 16 residues. The J segment lost 4 bases and the V segment lost 2 bases, leaving 8 bases of the junction unmatched. Here the CDR3 DNA reads TGTGCCAGCAGTGAAACCGGGACAGGGTGGGGCACTGAAGCTTTCTTT. Its protein product is CASSETGTGWGTEAFF. The whole variable domain, remainder taken from reference TRBV2 and TRBJ1-1, is EPEVTQTPSHQVTQMGQEVILRCVPISNHLYFYWYRQILGQKVEFLVSFYNNEISEKSEIFDDQFSVERPDGSNFTLKIRSTKLEDSAMYFCASSETGTGWGTEAFFGQGTRLTVV.

The chain has TRBV19 and TRBJ1-2; D might be TRBD1 (6 bases). V was cut by 7 bases and J by 7 bases, with 16 bases left in between. Germline-derived CDR1 and CDR2 are LNHDA and SQIVND (reference sequence). This CDR3 comprises 13 residues. CDR3 protein: CASTVQGLGGYTF. The CDR3 DNA reads as TGTGCCAGTACTGTCCAGGGGTTAGGTGGCTACACCTTC.

This rearrangement joins TRBV29-1 to TRBJ2-3; 9 positions agree with TRBD1. The V gene end was trimmed by 6 bases and the J gene end by 3 bases; junction bases not matched to a gene: 10. Germline V lookup: CDR1 SQVTM, CDR2 ANQGSEA. This CDR3 has 15 amino acids. The CDR3 loop reads CSVHGQGMGTDTQYF. The CDR3 DNA reads TGCAGCGTCCACGGACAGGGGATGGGTACAGATACGCAGTATTTT.

V is TRBV9 and J is TRBJ2-5, with TRBD2 as a possible D gene (6 bases). The V and J ends lost 0 bases and 1 base respectively, with 10 bases between them. This CDR3 spans 15 amino acids. Germline V gene data show CDR1 as SGDLS and CDR2 as YYNGEE. CDR3 region: CASSVESSGQETQYF. DNA of the CDR3: TGTGCCAGCAGCGTAGAAAGTAGCGGCCAAGAGACCCAGTACTTC.

This clone is deemed medium-sized (0.01 to 0.1%). V gene TRBV7-9 combines with J gene TRBJ1-3, with D hard to call. CDR3 length: 15 residues. The V gene lost 5 bases and the J gene lost 3 bases, with 14 bases spanning the gap. Looked up from germline, CDR1 is SEHNR and CDR2 is FQNEAQ (reference sequence). In DNA form, the CDR3 reads TGTGCCAGCAGCCCGACCGGGATCCATGGAAACACCATATATTTT. Amino acids: CASSPTGIHGNTIYF. The variable domain in full, completed from reference TRBV7-9 and TRBJ1-3, reads DTGVSQNPRHKITKRGQNVTFRCDPISEHNRLYWYRQTLGQGPEFLTYFQNEAQLEKSRLLSDRFSAERPKGSFSTLEIQRTEQGDSAMYLCASSPTGIHGNTIYFGEGSWLTVV.

The gene calls are TRBV7-8 and TRBJ2-1, with 10 bases lining up with TRBD2. Germline lookup yields CDR1 SGHVS and CDR2 FQNEAQ. This CDR3 comprises 16 residues. Losses at the gene ends were 1 base for V and 7 bases for J; bases not matched to a gene: 7. The CDR3 reads CASSLVLAGGRNEQFF. The CDR3, as DNA: TGTGCCAGCAGCTTAGTGTTAGCGGGAGGTCGTAATGAGCAGTTCTTC. Filled out from reference TRBV7-8 and TRBJ2-1, the complete variable domain reads GAGVSQSPRYKVAKRGQDVALRCDPISGHVSLFWYQQALGQGPEFLTYFQNEAQLDKSGLPSDRFFAERPEGSVSTLKIQRTQQEDSAVYLCASSLVLAGGRNEQFFGPGTRLTVL.